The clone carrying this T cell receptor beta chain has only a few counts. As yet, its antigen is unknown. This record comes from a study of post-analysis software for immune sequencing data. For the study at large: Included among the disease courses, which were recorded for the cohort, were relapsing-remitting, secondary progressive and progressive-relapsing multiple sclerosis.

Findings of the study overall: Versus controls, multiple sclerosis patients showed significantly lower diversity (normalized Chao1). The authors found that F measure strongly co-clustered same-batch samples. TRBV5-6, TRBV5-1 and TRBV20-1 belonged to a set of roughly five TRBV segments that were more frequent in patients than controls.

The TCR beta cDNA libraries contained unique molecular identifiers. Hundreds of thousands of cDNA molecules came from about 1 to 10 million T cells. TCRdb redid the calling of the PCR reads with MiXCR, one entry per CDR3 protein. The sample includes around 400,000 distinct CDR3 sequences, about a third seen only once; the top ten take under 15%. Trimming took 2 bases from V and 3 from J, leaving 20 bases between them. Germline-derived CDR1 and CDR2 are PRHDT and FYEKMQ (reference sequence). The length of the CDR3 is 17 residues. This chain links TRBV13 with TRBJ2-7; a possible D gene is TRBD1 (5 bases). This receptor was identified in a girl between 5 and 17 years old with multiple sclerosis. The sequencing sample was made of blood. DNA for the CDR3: TGTGCCAGCAGCTTAACCCAGGGATTATACCAGAGCTACGAGCAGTACTTC. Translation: CASSLTQGLYQSYEQYF.